This entry lists 30 T cell receptor beta chains sequenced from one sample in a study of early T cells in non-severe SARS-CoV-2 infection. TCRdb fed the 5' RACE reads into MiXCR, producing one record per CDR3 protein. The sample carries about 37,000 distinct CDR3 sequences, 5% to 6% recorded once. Sequencing used whole blood, obtained at baseline. These receptors all come from an adult who was a healthcare worker with PCR-confirmed SARS-CoV-2 infection or an uninfected control (not recorded which).

The chain combines TRBV12-3 or TRBV12-4 with TRBJ2-7; D unresolved. Between the trimmed V and J ends, which lost 2 bases and 5 bases, there was a span of 10 bases. This CDR3 is built from 13 residues. Written as DNA, the CDR3 is TGTGCCAGCAGTTTAAACGCAATCGACGAGCAGTACTTC. It specifies CASSLNAIDEQYF.

This clonotype occurred many times. The chain is built from TRBV7-6 and TRBJ2-5; TRBD2 agrees at 9 bases. CDR1 SGHVS and CDR2 FNYEAQ come from the germline V gene. The J segment lost 1 base and the V segment lost 6 bases, leaving 0 bases of the junction unmatched. The CDR3 has 13 amino acids. CDR3 loop: CASRTSGQETQYF. The CDR3 DNA is TGTGCCAGCAGGACTAGCGGCCAAGAGACCCAGTACTTC.

This clonotype came up many times. V usage is TRBV9 and J usage is TRBJ2-1; tentatively, D is TRBD2 (6 bases). The CDR3 spans 14 residues. CDR1 is SGDLS and CDR2 is YYNGEE in the germline V gene. Trimming took off 3 bases at V and 0 bases at J, with 7 bases between the two ends. The CDR3 loop is CASSEEGSYNEQFF. The CDR3 nucleotides read TGTGCCAGCAGCGAGGAGGGCTCCTACAATGAGCAGTTCTTC.

This clonotype has at least ten counts. The gene calls are TRBV28 and TRBJ2-3; a weak D match, TRBD2 (6 bases). Germline CDR1 and CDR2: MDHEN and SYDVKM. V lost 9 bases, J lost 3 bases, and 16 bases lay in between. This CDR3 region has 14 residues. CDR3 nucleotides: TGTGCCAGTGCCGGGAGATGGCGGACAGATACGCAGTATTTT. Protein product: CASAGRWRTDTQYF.

This clonotype occurred many times. This sequence joins TRBV11-3 and TRBJ2-1, with TRBD2 matching 12 bases. With 5 bases clipped from V and 0 bases from J, the junction kept 5 bases outside the gene matches. This CDR3 spans 17 amino acids. Looked up from germline, CDR1 is SGHNT and CDR2 is YENEEA. The CDR3 nucleotides read TGTGCCAGCAGCGGGGAGACTAGCGGGAGCTCCTACAATGAGCAGTTCTTC. This encodes CASSGETSGSSYNEQFF. Full variable domain (remainder filled in from reference TRBV11-3 and TRBJ2-1): EAGVVQSPRYKIIEKKQPVAFWCNPISGHNTLYWYLQNLGQGPELLIRYENEEAVDDSQLPKDRFSAERLKGVDSTLKIQPAELGDSAVYLCASSGETSGSSYNEQFFGPGTRLTVL.

This clonotype was counted ten times or more. V usage is TRBV10-3 and J usage is TRBJ2-1, with TRBD1 identical over 8 bases. CDR1 is ENHRY, CDR2 SYGVKD, per germline. This CDR3 has 12 amino acids. The V and J ends lost 6 bases and 9 bases, in that order; junction bases with no gene match: 4. CDR3 in amino acids: CAIRPTGAEQFF. The CDR3 nucleotides read TGTGCCATCAGGCCGACAGGGGCTGAGCAGTTCTTC.

This clonotype was seen ten or more times. The CDR3 region is CASSFGRTGDTEAFF. CDR3 in DNA: TGTGCCAGCAGCTTCGGAAGGACAGGGGACACTGAAGCTTTCTTT. This rearrangement joins TRBV7-9 to TRBJ1-1; 9 nucleotides match TRBD1. This CDR3 has 15 amino acids. Germline CDR1 reads SEHNR; CDR2 reads FQNEAQ (reference sequence). With V trimmed by 3 bases and J by 3 bases, 5 bases remained unmatched.

Many counts were recorded for this clonotype. The chain uses TRBV24-1 and TRBJ2-1, with 8 bases aligning to TRBD1. In germline, CDR1 is KGHDR, CDR2 SFDVKD. Trimming took 2 bases from V and 8 from J; bases not matched to a gene: 7. The CDR3 is 15 amino acids. The CDR3 spells CATSDWTGLDHEQFF. CDR3 nucleotides: TGTGCCACCAGTGATTGGACAGGGTTAGACCATGAGCAGTTCTTC.

This clonotype appeared many times. In nucleotides, the CDR3 is TGTGCCAGCAGCTTAGGGCCTCGTCAGACCGTCACCTACGAGCAGTACTTC. This encodes CASSLGPRQTVTYEQYF. The genes are TRBV7-9 and TRBJ2-7; D gene unclear. The germline V and J ends were trimmed by 1 base and 2 bases, with 18 bases remaining between them. The CDR3 is 17 amino acids. Germline lookup yields CDR1 SEHNR and CDR2 FQNEAQ (reference sequence).

This clonotype was seen ten or more times. The chain recombines TRBV4-2 with TRBJ2-4, with 7 bases aligning to TRBD1. The CDR3 has 17 amino acids. Germline V gene lookup returns CDR1 LGHNA and CDR2 YNFKEQ. V shed 0 bases and J 7 bases; nucleotides not matched to a gene: 12. CDR3 protein: CASSQDFVTGKVNIQYF. Here the CDR3 DNA reads TGTGCCAGCAGCCAAGATTTTGTGACAGGGAAGGTGAACATTCAGTACTTC.

This clonotype was seen at least ten times. The chain recombines TRBV7-9 with TRBJ2-7; maybe TRBD1 (5 bases). Trimming left V 3 bases short and J 6 bases short, with 9 bases between. Germline assignment: CDR1 SEHNR and CDR2 FQNEAQ (reference sequence). This CDR3 region has 12 residues. The CDR3 DNA sequence: TGTGCCAGCAGCTTGAAAGGGGTCGAGCAGTACGTC. Protein: CASSLKGVEQYV.

This clonotype has just a few counts. The chain recombines TRBV7-9 with TRBJ2-7; D ambiguous. Trimming took off 5 bases at V and 0 bases at J, with 8 bases between the two ends. Germline values: CDR1 SEHNR, CDR2 FQNEAQ (reference sequence). The CDR3 has 13 residues. The CDR3 DNA sequence: TGTGCCAGCAGCCCCGGTCCCTCCTACGAGCAGTACTTC. Its protein product is CASSPGPSYEQYF.

This clonotype was found many times. A junction boundary mismatches the germline segment, possibly from a read error. V gene TRBV7-2 combines with J gene TRBJ1-6; TRBD1 might be the D (5 bases). CDR3 length: 15 amino acids. In germline, CDR1 is SGHTA, CDR2 FQGNSA. CDR3 nucleotides: TGTGCCAGCAGCTTGCGGGACGGAATTAATTCACCCCTCCATTTT. Amino acids: CASSLRDGINSPLHF.

This clonotype was recorded at least ten times. The V call is TRBV6-2 or TRBV6-3, the J call TRBJ2-2, with D hard to call. The ends were cut back, 2 bases at V and 3 bases at J, with 7 bases in the middle. Germline assignment: CDR1 MNHEY and CDR2 SVGEGT. The CDR3 loop spans 14 amino acids. DNA of the CDR3: TGTGCCAGCAGTTACAATGGGGACACCGGGGAGCTGTTTTTT. Residues: CASSYNGDTGELFF.

This clonotype was counted at least ten times. The gene calls are TRBV12-3 or TRBV12-4 and TRBJ1-6; a possible D gene is TRBD1 (6 bases). Trimming left V 1 base short and J 4 bases short, with 11 bases between. The CDR3 has 16 residues. The CDR3 bases are TGTGCCAGCAGTTTAGTGGGGGGCGCATATAATTCACCCCTCCACTTT. The encoded protein is CASSLVGGAYNSPLHF.

This clonotype was observed many times. The chain recombines TRBV12-3 or TRBV12-4 with TRBJ2-7; possible D gene TRBD1, 6 bases. The CDR3 contains 16 residues. V lost 3 bases to trimming and J lost 0 bases, with 15 bases between them. The CDR3 sequence is CASSFLEGDDSYEQYF. The DNA for the CDR3 is TGTGCCAGCAGTTTCCTTGAGGGGGACGACTCCTACGAGCAGTACTTC.

This clonotype occurred a few times. V and J are TRBV6-6 and TRBJ2-3; a possible D gene is TRBD2 (7 bases). Trimming cost V 7 bases and J 0 bases, with 14 bases left between them. The CDR3 covers 15 residues. Germline V CDR1 and CDR2: MNHNY, SVGAGI (reference sequence). The DNA of the CDR3 is TGTGCCAGCACAACCCGGGGGGCGAGCACAGATACGCAGTATTTT. It yields the protein CASTTRGASTDTQYF.

This clonotype showed up many times. Here the CDR3 reads CASSQCQGCYEQYV. The CDR3 DNA follows: TGCGCCAGCAGTCAATGCCAGGGTTGCTACGAGCAGTACGTC. The chain recombines TRBV23-1 with TRBJ2-7, with D maybe TRBD1 (5 bases). TRBV23-1 is identified as an open reading frame with a role that is uncertain. The CDR3 has 14 residues. V was trimmed by 1 base and J by 3 bases, leaving 10 bases between them.

The chain uses TRBV20-1 and TRBJ2-7; 11 positions agree with TRBD2. The V gene's germline CDR1 is DFQATT and CDR2 SNEGSKA (reference sequence). The CDR3 has 16 residues. J was trimmed by 1 base and V by 0 bases; bases with no gene match: 5. The CDR3 reads CSARDLLAGASYEQYF. CDR3 sequence (DNA): TGCAGTGCTAGAGATTTACTAGCGGGAGCATCCTACGAGCAGTACTTC.

This clonotype has ten or more counts. The V gene is TRBV9, the J gene TRBJ2-1; D is uncertain. Germline loops: CDR1 SGDLS, CDR2 YYNGEE. V lost 4 bases to trimming and J lost 1 base, with 12 bases between them. The CDR3 totals 15 residues. DNA for the CDR3: TGTGCCAGCAGCCCTGGCTCGACTTCCTACAATGAGCAGTTCTTC. Amino acids: CASSPGSTSYNEQFF.

This clonotype was observed a handful of times. The rearrangement uses TRBV6-6 and TRBJ1-6; D might be TRBD1 (5 bases). This CDR3 spans 15 amino acids. Germline lookup yields CDR1 MNHNY and CDR2 SVGAGI (reference sequence). V shed 6 bases and J shed 6 bases, with 15 bases lying between them. The CDR3 reads CASRPGPEPNSPLHF. For the CDR3, the DNA is TGTGCCAGCAGACCGGGACCCGAGCCTAATTCACCCCTCCACTTT.

This clonotype was seen ten or more times. The V call is TRBV5-6, the J call TRBJ2-7; 7 nucleotides match TRBD1. Germline assignment: CDR1 SGHDT and CDR2 YYEEEE. The CDR3 is made up of 14 amino acids. Losses at the gene ends were 0 bases for V and 3 bases for J; bases not matched to a gene: 3. The CDR3 nucleotides are TGTGCCAGCAGCTTGGGGTCAGGGGGCTACGAGCAGTACGTC. This encodes CASSLGSGGYEQYV.

This clonotype was detected ten times or more. The chain has TRBV20-1 and TRBJ2-4, with 7 bases lining up with TRBD2. The CDR3 has 14 residues. Trimming cost V 5 bases and J 9 bases; bases outside gene matches: 13. Germline values: CDR1 DFQATT, CDR2 SNEGSKA (reference sequence). CDR3 sequence: CSAPRGGTTSIQYF. The CDR3 DNA follows: TGCAGTGCTCCACGGGGTGGGACTACAAGCATTCAGTACTTC.

In this sample, this clonotype turned up many times. This chain joins TRBV11-1 and TRBJ1-1, with a weak D call TRBD1 (5 bases). The length of the CDR3 is 14 residues. V was cut by 8 bases and J by 5 bases, with 18 bases left in between. Per germline, CDR1 SGHAT and CDR2 FQDESV (reference sequence). CDR3 amino acids: CASARGFTSTEAFF. For the CDR3, the DNA is TGTGCCAGCGCTAGGGGATTCACCTCAACTGAAGCTTTCTTT.

This clonotype was recorded a few times. The rearrangement uses TRBV11-2 and TRBJ2-7, with TRBD1 matching over 8 bases. Germline V lookup: CDR1 SGHAT, CDR2 FQNNGV. V was clipped by 5 bases and J by 0 bases; unmatched bases: 9. The CDR3 sequence is 16 residues long. CDR3 sequence: CASSHRTGLSSYEQYF. CDR3 DNA: TGTGCCAGCAGCCATAGGACAGGGCTAAGCTCCTACGAGCAGTACTTC.

This clonotype has a handful of counts. The chain links TRBV20-1 to TRBJ2-7; no firm D call. V was pared by 7 bases and J by 3 bases, with 7 bases between. Germline V CDR1 and CDR2: DFQATT, SNEGSKA (reference sequence). The CDR3 length is 10 residues. DNA of the CDR3: TGCAGTGTAGAACGCTACGAGCAGTACTTC. Encoded protein: CSVERYEQYF.

This clonotype was picked up many times. The chain has TRBV3-1 and TRBJ2-1, with 9 positions matching TRBD2. Germline V gene data show CDR1 as LGHDT and CDR2 as YNNKEL (reference sequence). CDR3 size: 13 residues. With V trimmed by 5 bases and J by 7 bases, 3 bases remained unmatched. The CDR3 region is CASSSSGRNEQFF. CDR3 DNA: TGTGCCAGCAGCAGTAGCGGGAGAAATGAGCAGTTCTTC.

This clonotype was observed at least ten times. The gene calls are TRBV19 and TRBJ2-1; the match to TRBD1 covers 10 bases. V was pared by 5 bases and J by 7 bases, with 26 bases of the junction left unmatched. CDR3 length equals 21 residues. Germline CDR1 is LNHDA and CDR2 is SQIVND (reference sequence). CDR3 DNA: TGTGCCAGTAGTTTTTATCGGCCTCACTCGGGACAGGGGACCCGGGGGAATGAGCAGTTCTTC. It yields the protein CASSFYRPHSGQGTRGNEQFF.

There are a few counts of this clonotype. This CDR3 is CASSQALQAALGEKLFF. The CDR3 DNA sequence: TGCGCCAGCAGCCAAGCCCTTCAGGCCGCCCTGGGTGAAAAACTGTTTTTT. The chain joins TRBV4-3 to TRBJ1-4, with D hard to call. CDR1 and CDR2 from the germline V gene are LGHNA and YSLEER. This CDR3 contains 17 residues. V was clipped by 1 base and J by 7 bases, with 19 bases between them.

This clonotype has at least ten counts. The chain employs TRBV9 and TRBJ1-1; no reliable D call. CDR3 length: 15 amino acids. V was cut by 2 bases and J by 1 base, with 12 bases left in between. Germline lookup yields CDR1 SGDLS and CDR2 YYNGEE. CDR3 amino acids: CASSVDIRPNTEAFF. CDR3 nucleotide sequence: TGTGCCAGCAGCGTTGACATCCGTCCGAACACTGAAGCTTTCTTT.